Reported below is one T cell receptor (beta chain). Its specificity is unknown. The record originates from a study of graft-versus-host responses after intestinal transplantation. Study background: Every recipient underwent anti-thymocyte globulin induction, then tacrolimus and steroids for two to four years. General observations from the study: Recipient marrow contained GvH clones, some of which appeared first in ileum or blood. Graft-donor T cell macrochimerism coincided with high graft-versus-host to host-versus-graft clonal ratios in allografts. An association linked early post-transplant HvG declines with peak circulating GvH clone levels.

Measured with immunoSEQ multiplex PCR; TCRdb has only the in-frame clones, and not every one. The data show approximately 82,000 clones, 75% to 95% seen once. This CDR3 has 13 amino acids. Germline CDR1 and CDR2: GTSNPN and SVGIG (reference sequence). Trimming removed 4 bases from V and 2 bases from J, with 9 bases in between. V is TRBV30 and J is TRBJ1-3; D remains unclear. This TCR was sampled from a human donor who received an intestinal transplant. This sample comprised unstimulated CD4+ T cells sorted from spleen or lymph node cells, obtained before intestinal transplant. The CDR3 nucleotides read TGTGCCTGGACCCCTCCCCCTGGAAACACCATATATTTT. As protein: CAWTPPPGNTIYF.